These 9 T cell receptor beta chains came from one sample sequenced in a study of blood T cells in healthy people across ages. With a J-beta primer mix and a sample-barcoded 5' primer, a second PCR ran about 7 to 12 cycles. Using its own MiXCR run on the 5' RACE reads, TCRdb lists one record per CDR3 protein. The repertoire holds 1,300,000 or so distinct CDR3 sequences, with almost 60% as singletons. Material for sequencing was blood. The receptors were gathered from a young man in good health.

This clonotype was observed once. The V call is TRBV5-6, the J call TRBJ2-5; D not certain. Germline CDR1 reads SGHDT; CDR2 reads YYEEEE. V was cut by 4 bases and J by 3 bases, with 10 bases left in between. The CDR3 runs to 13 residues. The CDR3 sequence is CASSAWEEETQYF. The CDR3 region has the DNA TGTGCCAGCAGCGCGTGGGAAGAAGAGACCCAGTACTTC. Together with reference TRBV5-6 and TRBJ2-5, the CDR3 gives the full variable domain: DAGVTQSPTHLIKTRGQQVTLRCSPKSGHDTVSWYQQALGQGPQFIFQYYEEEERQRGNFPDRFSGHQFPNYSSELNVNALLLGDSALYLCASSAWEEETQYFGPGTRLLVL.

The chain recombines TRBV20-1 with TRBJ2-1; TRBD2 matches at 9 bases. Germline CDR1 and CDR2: DFQATT and SNEGSKA (reference sequence). The CDR3 loop spans 13 amino acids. V shed 7 bases and J 9 bases; nucleotides not matched to a gene: 10. The CDR3 sequence: CSVAQAGGSEQFF. The CDR3 DNA sequence: TGCAGTGTGGCACAAGCGGGAGGAAGTGAGCAGTTCTTC.

The V call is TRBV4-1, the J call TRBJ2-1, with D tentatively TRBD1 (5 bases). The germline gives CDR1 MGHRA, CDR2 YSYEKL. Between the trimmed V and J ends, which lost 5 bases and 4 bases, there was a span of 12 bases. CDR3 length: 14 amino acids. The CDR3 sequence: CASSERTSYNEQFF. CDR3 nucleotide sequence: TGCGCCAGCAGCGAACGGACATCTTACAATGAGCAGTTCTTC.

J is TRBJ2-3 and V is TRBV3-1, with D perhaps matching TRBD1 (6 bases). CDR1 and CDR2 (germline): LGHDT, YNNKEL (reference sequence). Trimming removed 4 bases from V and 2 bases from J, with 13 bases in between. This CDR3 region has 15 residues. The CDR3 DNA sequence: TGTGCCAGCAGCCCCCTAGGGGGACCCACAGATACGCAGTATTTT. Its translation: CASSPLGGPTDTQYF.

This chain uses TRBV28 with TRBJ1-5; D is perhaps TRBD1 (5 bases). The germline CDR1 and CDR2 sequences are MDHEN and SYDVKM. CDR3 length: 14 amino acids. The V gene lost 4 bases and the J gene lost 3 bases, with 10 bases spanning the gap. The CDR3 region has the DNA TGTGCCAGCAGTTCCGACAGCCACAATCAGCCCCAGCATTTT. It codes for CASSSDSHNQPQHF.

The chain recombines TRBV7-2 with TRBJ2-1, with TRBD2 as a possible D gene (6 bases). CDR3 size: 14 residues. Germline V gene sequence: CDR1 SGHTA, CDR2 FQGNSA. V lost 8 bases, J lost 6 bases, and 17 bases lay in between. This chain's CDR3 is CASSEAGPLNEQFF. The CDR3 bases are TGTGCCAGCTCAGAGGCGGGACCGCTCAATGAGCAGTTCTTC.

The CDR3 coding sequence is TGTGCCAGCAGCTCGAAGACAGGGGCGAACACCGGGGAGCTGTTTTTT. This codes for CASSSKTGANTGELFF. The chain carries TRBV13 and TRBJ2-2; 8 bases are a match to TRBD1. After removal of 4 bases from V and 0 bases from J, the junction contained 4 bases not matched to a gene. Germline CDR1 is PRHDT and CDR2 is FYEKMQ (reference sequence). The CDR3 has 16 residues.

Remarks on this clonotype: An end of the junction does not agree with germline; a read error may underlie this. This rearrangement joins TRBV4-1 to TRBJ2-1; 10 nucleotides agree with TRBD1. The CDR3 consists of 14 residues. Germline V gene lookup returns CDR1 MGHRA and CDR2 YSYEKL. This CDR3 is CASSQGTGDNEQFF. The CDR3 coding sequence is TGTGCCAGCAGCCAGGGGACAGGGGACAATGAGCAGTTCTTC.

This clonotype appeared a few times. The chain joins TRBV4-2 to TRBJ2-1; 10 nucleotides line up with TRBD2. The germline gives CDR1 LGHNA, CDR2 YNFKEQ. CDR3 length: 15 amino acids. V lost 4 bases, J lost 8 bases, and 8 bases stayed unmatched. This chain's CDR3 is CASSLGLAEADEQFF. The CDR3 region has the DNA TGTGCCAGCAGCCTAGGACTAGCGGAGGCAGATGAGCAGTTCTTC.